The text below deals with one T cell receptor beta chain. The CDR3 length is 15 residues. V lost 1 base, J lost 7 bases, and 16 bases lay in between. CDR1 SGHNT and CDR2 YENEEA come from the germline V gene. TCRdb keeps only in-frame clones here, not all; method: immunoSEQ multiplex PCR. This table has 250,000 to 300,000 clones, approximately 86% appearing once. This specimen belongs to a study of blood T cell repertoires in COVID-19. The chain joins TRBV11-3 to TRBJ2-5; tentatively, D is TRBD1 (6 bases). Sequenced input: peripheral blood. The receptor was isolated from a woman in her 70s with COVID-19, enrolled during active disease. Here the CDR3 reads CASSLGQGNSGTQYF. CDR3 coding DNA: TGTGCCAGCAGCTTAGGTCAGGGGAACTCGGGGACCCAGTACTTC.